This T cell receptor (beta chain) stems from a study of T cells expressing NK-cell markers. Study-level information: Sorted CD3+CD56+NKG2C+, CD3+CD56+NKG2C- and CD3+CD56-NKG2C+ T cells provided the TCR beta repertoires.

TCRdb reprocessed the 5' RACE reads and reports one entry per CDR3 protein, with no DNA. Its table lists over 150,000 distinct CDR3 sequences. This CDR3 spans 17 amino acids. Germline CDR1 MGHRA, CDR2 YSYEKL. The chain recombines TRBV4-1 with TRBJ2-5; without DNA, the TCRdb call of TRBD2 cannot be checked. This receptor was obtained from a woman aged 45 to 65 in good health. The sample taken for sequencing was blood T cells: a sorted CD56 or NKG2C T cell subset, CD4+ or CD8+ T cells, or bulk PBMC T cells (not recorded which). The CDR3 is CASSPGGSSGSMETQYF.